Listed below are T cell receptor beta chains from one sample, sequenced in a study of spatial heterogeneity in lung cancer. TCRdb re-called the 5' RACE reads through MiXCR, storing one row per CDR3 protein. The sample records more than 45,000 distinct CDR3 sequences, less than 5.5% being singletons. Material: PBMCs, obtained at surgery. Receptor source: a male donor with early-stage non-small cell lung cancer. CDR3s include the opening cysteine and the closing phenylalanine or tryptophan. D genes are given only for firm matches. Clone size is given for some rows only: seen once, a few or many times, or a class if the clone is expanded.

D gene	V gene	clone size	CDR3 length	J gene	CDR3 DNA	CDR3 protein
TRBD2	TRBV2	many	15	TRBJ2-3	TGTGCCAGCAGTTGGACTAGCGGGATCACAGATACGCAGTATTTT	CASSWTSGITDTQYF
-	TRBV2	-	13	TRBJ2-7	TGTGCCAGCAGTGACAGTCCTTCCTACGAGCAGTACTTC	CASSDSPSYEQYF
-	TRBV29-1	few	15	TRBJ1-3	TGCAGCGGTCGACGGGACGGAGCCTCTGGAAACACCATATATTTT	CSGRRDGASGNTIYF
-	TRBV6-2/TRBV6-3	many	15	TRBJ2-1	TGTGCCAGCAGTTCCCAATCCAACTGGTACAATGAGCAGTTCTTC	CASSSQSNWYNEQFF
-	TRBV6-1	many	13	TRBJ1-2	TGTGCCAGCAGTCAATCAGGGGCCTATGGCTACACCTTC	CASSQSGAYGYTF
-	TRBV5-5	many	12	TRBJ2-7	TGTGCCAGCAGCCACGGGGCCTACGAGCAGTACTTC	CASSHGAYEQYF
TRBD1	TRBV4-3	many	14	TRBJ1-4	TGCGCCAGCAGCAGAGGGGGACAGGATGAAAAACTGTTTTTT	CASSRGGQDEKLFF
-	TRBV20-1	many	14	TRBJ1-5	TGCAGTGCTCCCCTGGGGGGGACAAATCAGCCCCAGCATTTT	CSAPLGGTNQPQHF
TRBD1	TRBV5-1	many	14	TRBJ2-7	TGCGCCAGCAGCGCCGGACAGGTTGGCGGCGAGCAGTACTTC	CASSAGQVGGEQYF
TRBD2	TRBV20-1	many	18	TRBJ2-5	TGCAGTGCTAGAGAAGAGACTAGCGGGAGGGGGACCCAAGAGACCCAGTACTTC	CSAREETSGRGTQETQYF
-	TRBV7-2	once	16	TRBJ2-1	TGTGCCAGCAGCTTACAGGGCGGGCGCTCCTACAATGAGCAGTTCTTC	CASSLQGGRSYNEQFF